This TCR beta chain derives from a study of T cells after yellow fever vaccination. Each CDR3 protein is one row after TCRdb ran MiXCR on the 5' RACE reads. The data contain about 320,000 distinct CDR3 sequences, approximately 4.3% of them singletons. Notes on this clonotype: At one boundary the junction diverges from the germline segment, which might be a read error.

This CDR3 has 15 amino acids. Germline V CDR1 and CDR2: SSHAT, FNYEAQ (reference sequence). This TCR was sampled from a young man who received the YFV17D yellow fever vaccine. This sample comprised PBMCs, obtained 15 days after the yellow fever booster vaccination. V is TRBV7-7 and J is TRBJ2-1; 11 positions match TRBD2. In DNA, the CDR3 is TGTGCTAGCAGCTCCAATAGCGGGGGGGTTAATGAGCAGTTCTTC. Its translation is CASSSNSGGVNEQFF.